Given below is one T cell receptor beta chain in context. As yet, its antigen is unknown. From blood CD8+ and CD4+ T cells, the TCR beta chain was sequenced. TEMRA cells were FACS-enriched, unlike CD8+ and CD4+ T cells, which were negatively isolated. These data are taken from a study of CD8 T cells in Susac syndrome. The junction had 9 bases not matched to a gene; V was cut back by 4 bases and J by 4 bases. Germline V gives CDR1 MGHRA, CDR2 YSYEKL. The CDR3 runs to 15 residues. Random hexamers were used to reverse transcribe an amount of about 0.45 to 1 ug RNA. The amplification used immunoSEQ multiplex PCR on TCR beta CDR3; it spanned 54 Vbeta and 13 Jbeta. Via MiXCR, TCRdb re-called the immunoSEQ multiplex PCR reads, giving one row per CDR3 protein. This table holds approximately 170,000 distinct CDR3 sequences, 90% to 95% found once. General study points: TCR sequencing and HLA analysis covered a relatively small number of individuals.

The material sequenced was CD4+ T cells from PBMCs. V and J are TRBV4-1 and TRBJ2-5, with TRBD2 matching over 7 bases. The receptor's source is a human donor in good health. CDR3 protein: CASSRKQGGRETQYF. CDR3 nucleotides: TGCGCCAGCAGCCGAAAGCAAGGCGGGAGAGAGACCCAGTACTTC.